This T cell receptor (beta chain) comes out of a study of blood T cells in healthy people across ages. This clonotype was observed a few times. With a J-beta primer mix and a sample-barcoded 5' primer, a second PCR ran roughly 6 to 11 cycles. TCRdb re-called the 5' RACE reads with MiXCR, one entry per CDR3 protein. This repertoire shows approximately 800,000 distinct CDR3 sequences, about 25% found once; its top ten account for roughly 3.5%. V dropped 6 bases and J dropped 4 bases, with 16 bases sitting between them. This CDR3 contains 14 residues. The V gene's germline CDR1 is DFQATT and CDR2 SNEGSKA (reference sequence). This sample was also put to use in a study of T cells of mothers and their children.

The material sequenced was blood. The V call is TRBV20-1, the J call TRBJ2-1, with D unresolved. The receptor was isolated from a boy younger than 18 in good health. As DNA, the CDR3 is TGCAGTGCCCCCTCGCCCTACGGTTACAATGAGCAGTTCTTC. Protein sequence: CSAPSPYGYNEQFF.